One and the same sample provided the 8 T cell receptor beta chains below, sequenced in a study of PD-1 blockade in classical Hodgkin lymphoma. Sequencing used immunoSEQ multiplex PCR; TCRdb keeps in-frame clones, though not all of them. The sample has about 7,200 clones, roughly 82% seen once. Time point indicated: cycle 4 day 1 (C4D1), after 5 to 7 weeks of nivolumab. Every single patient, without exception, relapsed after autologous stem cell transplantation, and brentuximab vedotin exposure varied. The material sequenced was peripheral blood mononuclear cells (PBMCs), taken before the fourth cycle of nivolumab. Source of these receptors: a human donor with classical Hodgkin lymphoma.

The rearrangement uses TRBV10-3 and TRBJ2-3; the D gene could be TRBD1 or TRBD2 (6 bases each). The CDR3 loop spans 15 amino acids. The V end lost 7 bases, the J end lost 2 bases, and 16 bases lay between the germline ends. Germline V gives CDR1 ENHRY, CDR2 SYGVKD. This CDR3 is CAIKGGLLLTDTQYF. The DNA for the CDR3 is TGTGCCATCAAAGGGGGGCTGCTTCTCACAGATACGCAGTATTTT.

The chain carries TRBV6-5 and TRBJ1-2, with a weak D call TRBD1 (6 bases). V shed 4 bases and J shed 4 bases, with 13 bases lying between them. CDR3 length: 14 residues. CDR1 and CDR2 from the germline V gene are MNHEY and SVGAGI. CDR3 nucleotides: TGTGCCAGCAGTTCCGAAGGGGGGCTCTATGGCTACACCTTC. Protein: CASSSEGGLYGYTF.

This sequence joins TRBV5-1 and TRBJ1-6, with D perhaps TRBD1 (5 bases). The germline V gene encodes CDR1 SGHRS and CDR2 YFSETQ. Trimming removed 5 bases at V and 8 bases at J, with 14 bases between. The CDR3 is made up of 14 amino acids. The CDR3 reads CASRWTPGDSPLHF. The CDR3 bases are TGCGCCAGCAGGTGGACACCGGGGGATTCACCCCTCCACTTT.

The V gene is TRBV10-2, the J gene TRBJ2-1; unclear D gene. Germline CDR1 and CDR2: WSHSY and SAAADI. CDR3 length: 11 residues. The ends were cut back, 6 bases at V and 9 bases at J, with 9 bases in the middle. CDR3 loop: CASSTLGEQFF. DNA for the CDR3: TGCGCCAGCAGCACCCTGGGTGAGCAGTTCTTC.

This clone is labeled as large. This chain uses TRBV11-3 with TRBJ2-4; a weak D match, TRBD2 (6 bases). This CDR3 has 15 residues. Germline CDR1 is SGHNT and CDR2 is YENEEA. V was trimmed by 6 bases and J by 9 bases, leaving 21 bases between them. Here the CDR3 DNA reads TGTGCCAGCAGATCCGGGATTTCCAACGGGGGCATTCAGTACTTC. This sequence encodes CASRSGISNGGIQYF.

For the CDR3, the DNA is TGTGCCTACCTCGACAGGCAAACCTACGAGCAGTACTTC. Translated, it gives CAYLDRQTYEQYF. J is TRBJ2-7 and V is TRBV28; TRBD1 is a possible D gene (6 bases). The V gene lost 11 bases and the J gene lost 2 bases, with 16 bases spanning the gap. Germline V CDR1 and CDR2: MDHEN, SYDVKM. CDR3 length equals 13 residues.

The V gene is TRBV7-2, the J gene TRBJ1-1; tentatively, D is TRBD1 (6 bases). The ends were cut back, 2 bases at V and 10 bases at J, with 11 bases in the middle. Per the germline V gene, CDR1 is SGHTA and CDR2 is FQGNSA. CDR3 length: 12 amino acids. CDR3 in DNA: TGTGCCAGCAGCTTACAGGGGCTTAGAGCTTTCTTT. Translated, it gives CASSLQGLRAFF.

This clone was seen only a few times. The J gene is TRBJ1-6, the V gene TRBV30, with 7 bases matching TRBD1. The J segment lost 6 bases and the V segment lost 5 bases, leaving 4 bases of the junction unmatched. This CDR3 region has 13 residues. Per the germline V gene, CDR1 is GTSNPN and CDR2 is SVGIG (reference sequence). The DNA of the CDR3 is TGTGCCTGGGAGACAGGGTTTAATTCACCCCTCCACTTT. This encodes CAWETGFNSPLHF.